This is a list of T cell receptor beta chains from one sample in a study of blood T cells in healthy people across ages. From the 5' RACE reads, TCRdb called clonotypes with MiXCR, one entry per CDR3 protein. The table lists about 1.4 million distinct CDR3 sequences, roughly 60% of them singletons. Sequenced input: blood. Receptor source: a young man in good health. Both conserved end residues are part of each CDR3. D genes are given only for firm matches. Size tells how often a clone was seen (once, few, many) or the class of an expanded clone, and some rows leave it out.

j_call v_call clone_size d_call cdr3_aa cdr3_nt
TRBJ1-2 TRBV6-2/TRBV6-3 . . CASSDTVDYGYTF TGTGCCAGCAGTGACACGGTTGACTATGGCTACACCTTC
TRBJ2-1 TRBV11-2 . . CASSPRNIYNEQFF TGTGCCAGCAGCCCCCGAAATATCTACAATGAGCAGTTCTTC
TRBJ2-5 TRBV28 . . CASSSTLVPQETQYF TGTGCCAGCAGTTCGACCCTAGTGCCCCAAGAGACCCAGTACTTC
TRBJ1-6 TRBV6-2/TRBV6-3 . . CASRDFPSDYNSPLHF TGCGCCAGCAGGGATTTCCCCTCCGACTATAATTCACCCCTCCACTTT
TRBJ2-1 TRBV20-1 . TRBD2 CSARQLAGARGEQFF TGCAGTGCCAGACAGCTAGCGGGGGCCCGCGGGGAGCAGTTCTTC
TRBJ2-4 TRBV2 . TRBD2 CASSEGGLAGGINIQYF TGTGCCAGCAGTGAAGGCGGCCTAGCGGGGGGGATAAACATTCAGTACTTC
TRBJ2-1 TRBV7-9 . . CASSPRASSSYNEQFF TGTGCCAGCAGCCCCCGGGCCAGCAGCTCCTACAATGAGCAGTTCTTC
TRBJ2-1 TRBV20-1 . TRBD1 CSAPGQGADNEQFF TGCAGTGCTCCGGGACAGGGGGCTGACAATGAGCAGTTCTTC
TRBJ2-7 TRBV20-1 . . CSARDVTEQYF TGCAGTGCTAGAGATGTAACGGAGCAGTACTTC
TRBJ2-5 TRBV7-2 . . CASSPIVGGRQYF TGTGCCAGCAGCCCAATAGTAGGAGGGAGGCAGTACTTC
TRBJ2-7 TRBV7-9 . . CATKDNGNEQYF TGTGCCACCAAGGACAATGGTAACGAGCAGTACTTC
TRBJ2-1 TRBV29-1 . . CSVDFAPAGEQFF TGCAGCGTTGACTTCGCTCCCGCCGGTGAGCAGTTCTTC
TRBJ2-1 TRBV4-2 . . CASSQDSRDYNEQFF TGTGCCAGCAGCCAAGATAGCAGGGATTACAATGAGCAGTTCTTC
TRBJ2-5 TRBV20-1 . TRBD2 CSAILAGQETQYF TGCAGTGCTATTCTAGCGGGACAAGAGACCCAGTACTTC
TRBJ2-3 TRBV6-5 . TRBD2 CASSSLAGGRKPVKDTQYF TGTGCCAGCAGTTCCCTAGCGGGGGGGAGGAAACCAGTCAAAGATACGCAGTATTTT
TRBJ2-2 TRBV10-3 . . CAINAASRAGELFF TGTGCCATCAATGCGGCTAGTCGCGCCGGGGAGCTGTTTTTT
TRBJ2-1 TRBV2 . . CASKVGGYNEQFF TGTGCCAGCAAAGTAGGGGGATACAATGAGCAGTTCTTC
TRBJ2-5 TRBV3-1 . . CASSQGLGVSNEQYF TGTGCCAGCAGCCAAGGTTTAGGTGTATCCAATGAGCAGTACTTC
TRBJ2-1 TRBV20-1 . TRBD2 CSASGPLALAGALTNEQFF TGCAGTGCTAGTGGCCCCCTTGCGCTAGCGGGGGCCCTAACCAATGAGCAGTTCTTC
TRBJ1-1 TRBV20-1 . . CSASGGILNTEAFF TGCAGTGCTAGCGGCGGGATATTGAACACTGAAGCTTTCTTT
TRBJ2-7 TRBV29-1 once . CSVDGLVDEQYF TGCAGCGTTGACGGCCTAGTGGACGAGCAGTACTTC
TRBJ2-3 TRBV29-1 . TRBD2 CSVGTSGMTDTQYF TGCAGCGTCGGGACTAGCGGGATGACAGATACGCAGTATTTT
TRBJ1-1 TRBV5-5 few . CASSSKDWGTEAFF TGTGCCAGCAGCTCCAAGGACTGGGGCACTGAAGCTTTCTTT
TRBJ1-2 TRBV18 . TRBD1 CASSRLLGQGAVYGYTF TGTGCCAGCTCACGCCTATTGGGACAGGGGGCTGTCTATGGCTACACCTTC
TRBJ2-7 TRBV7-6 . . CASSRPGSSYEQYF TGTGCCAGCAGCCGCCCAGGGAGCTCCTACGAGCAGTACTTC
TRBJ2-1 TRBV15 . . CATKGPGSNNEQFF TGTGCCACCAAAGGTCCCGGGAGTAACAATGAGCAGTTCTTC
TRBJ1-2 TRBV4-1 . . CASSQYRDGDTGYTF TGCGCCAGCAGCCAGTACCGGGACGGGGACACTGGCTACACCTTC
TRBJ2-1 TRBV5-4 . . CAGPNEQFF TGTGCCGGCCCCAATGAGCAGTTCTTC
TRBJ2-5 TRBV3-1 few . CASSQVRQLEETQYF TGTGCCAGCAGCCAAGTGCGACAGCTGGAGGAGACCCAGTACTTC
TRBJ2-5 TRBV29-1 . TRBD1 CSGTGTGGGETQYF TGCAGCGGCACCGGGACAGGGGGCGGAGAGACCCAGTACTTC
TRBJ2-1 TRBV20-1 . . CSAPDHSGRVNKENNEQFF TGCAGTGCTCCGGATCATAGTGGTCGGGTAAACAAGGAAAACAATGAGCAGTTCTTC
TRBJ2-1 TRBV6-5 . . CASRGWNNEQFF TGTGCCAGCAGGGGGTGGAACAATGAGCAGTTCTTC
TRBJ2-7 TRBV20-1 . . CSARERGRNEQYF TGCAGTGCTAGAGAGAGGGGCAGAAACGAGCAGTACTTC
TRBJ2-1 TRBV9 . . CASSADQETQFF TGTGCCAGCAGCGCCGATCAAGAGACCCAGTTCTTC
TRBJ1-1 TRBV15 few . CATRDGNTEAFF TGTGCCACCAGGGATGGAAACACTGAAGCTTTCTTT
TRBJ2-7 TRBV2 . . CASSDRTNSYEQYF TGTGCCAGCAGTGACCGGACAAATAGCTACGAGCAGTACTTC
TRBJ2-7 TRBV7-2 few . CASSLADNGYEQYF TGTGCCAGCAGCTTAGCAGACAACGGGTACGAGCAGTACTTC
TRBJ1-2 TRBV27 . . CASSPVPGSYYGYTF TGTGCCAGCAGTCCTGTCCCGGGAAGCTACTATGGCTACACCTTC
TRBJ2-7 TRBV7-9 few TRBD1 CASSCAQGQTIYEQYF TGTGCCAGCAGCTGCGCTCAGGGACAGACGATCTACGAGCAGTACTTC
TRBJ1-5 TRBV27 . TRBD1 CASSATGARQPQHF TGTGCCAGCAGTGCTACAGGGGCCAGGCAGCCCCAGCATTTT
TRBJ1-1 TRBV20-1 few . CSATERANTEAFF TGCAGTGCAACGGAGAGGGCAAACACTGAAGCTTTCTTT
TRBJ2-7 TRBV6-1 . TRBD2 CASRRAGDQTYEQYF TGTGCCAGCAGAAGAGCGGGGGACCAAACCTACGAGCAGTACTTC
TRBJ2-5 TRBV20-1 . . CSASFVRAGYTGRGTQYF TGCAGTGCTAGCTTTGTACGAGCAGGGTACACGGGAAGGGGGACCCAGTACTTC
TRBJ2-3 TRBV10-3 . TRBD2 CAIRKGLAGVGPSTDTQYF TGTGCCATCAGGAAGGGACTAGCGGGAGTAGGGCCCAGCACAGATACGCAGTATTTT
TRBJ2-1 TRBV5-6 . TRBD2 CASSRGPLAGEQFF TGTGCCAGCAGTCGGGGGCCACTAGCGGGAGAGCAGTTCTTC
TRBJ1-1 TRBV29-1 . TRBD1 CSVGQGGRGGNTEAFF TGCAGCGTAGGCCAGGGGGGTAGGGGGGGGAACACTGAAGCTTTCTTT
TRBJ2-1 TRBV6-1 once . CASRFREHNEQFF TGTGCCAGCAGGTTCCGGGAGCACAATGAGCAGTTCTTC
TRBJ1-1 TRBV28 . . CASSLKGPAGVTEAFF TGTGCCAGCAGTCTAAAGGGGCCAGCGGGGGTCACTGAAGCTTTCTTT
TRBJ2-7 TRBV3-1 . TRBD1 CASSPVDRGYEQYF TGTGCCAGCAGCCCTGTGGACAGGGGCTACGAGCAGTACTTC
TRBJ2-1 TRBV24-1 . TRBD1 CATKTGGNNEQFF TGTGCCACCAAAACAGGGGGAAACAATGAGCAGTTCTTC
TRBJ2-1 TRBV4-3 . . CASSQEIGTRYNEQFF TGCGCCAGCAGCCAAGAGATCGGGACACGATATAATGAGCAGTTCTTC
TRBJ2-3 TRBV6-5 few . CASGGGPSDTQYF TGTGCCAGCGGAGGAGGTCCATCAGATACGCAGTATTTT